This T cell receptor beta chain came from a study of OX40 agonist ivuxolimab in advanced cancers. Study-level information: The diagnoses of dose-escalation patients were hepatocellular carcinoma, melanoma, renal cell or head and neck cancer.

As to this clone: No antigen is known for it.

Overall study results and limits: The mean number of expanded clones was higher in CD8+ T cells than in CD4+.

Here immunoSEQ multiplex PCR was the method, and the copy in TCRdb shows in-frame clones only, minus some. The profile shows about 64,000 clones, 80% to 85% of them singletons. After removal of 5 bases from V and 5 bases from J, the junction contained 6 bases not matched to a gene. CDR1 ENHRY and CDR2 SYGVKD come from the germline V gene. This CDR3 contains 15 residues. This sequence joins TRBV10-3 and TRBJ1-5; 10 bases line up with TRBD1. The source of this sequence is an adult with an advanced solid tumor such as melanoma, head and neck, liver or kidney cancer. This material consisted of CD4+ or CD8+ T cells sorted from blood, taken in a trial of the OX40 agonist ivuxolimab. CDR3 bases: TGTGCCATCAGTCAGACCGGGACAGGGGATCAGCCCCAGCATTTT. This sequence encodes CAISQTGTGDQPQHF.